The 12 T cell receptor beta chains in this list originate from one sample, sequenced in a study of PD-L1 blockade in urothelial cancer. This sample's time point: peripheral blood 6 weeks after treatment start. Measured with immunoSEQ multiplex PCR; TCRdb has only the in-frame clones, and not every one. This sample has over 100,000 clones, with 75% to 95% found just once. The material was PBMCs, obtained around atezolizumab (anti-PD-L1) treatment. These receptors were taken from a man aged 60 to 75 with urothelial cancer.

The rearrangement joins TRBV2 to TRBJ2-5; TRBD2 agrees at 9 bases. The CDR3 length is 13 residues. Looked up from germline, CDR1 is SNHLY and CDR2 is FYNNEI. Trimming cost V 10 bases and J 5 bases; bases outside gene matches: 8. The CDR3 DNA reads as TGTGCCACTGGTAGCGGGAGTAGGGAGACCCAGTACTTC. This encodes CATGSGSRETQYF.

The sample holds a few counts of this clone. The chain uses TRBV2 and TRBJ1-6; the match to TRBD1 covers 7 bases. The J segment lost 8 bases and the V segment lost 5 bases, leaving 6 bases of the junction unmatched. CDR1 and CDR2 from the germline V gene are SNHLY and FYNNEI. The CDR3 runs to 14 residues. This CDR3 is CASSLGQLHSPLHF. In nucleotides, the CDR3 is TGTGCCAGCAGTCTGGGACAGCTCCATTCACCCCTCCACTTT.

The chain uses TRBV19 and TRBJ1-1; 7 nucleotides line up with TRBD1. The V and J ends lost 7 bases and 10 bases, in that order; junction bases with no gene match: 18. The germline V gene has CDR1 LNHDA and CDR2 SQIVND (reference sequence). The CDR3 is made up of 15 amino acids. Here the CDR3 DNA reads TGTGCCAGTAATCGGGATCGGGGGACAGTAGAAAGAGCTTTCTTT. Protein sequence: CASNRDRGTVERAFF. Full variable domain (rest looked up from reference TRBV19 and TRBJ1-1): DGGITQSPKYLFRKEGQNVTLSCEQNLNHDAMYWYRQDPGQGLRLIYYSQIVNDFQKGDIAEGYSVSREKKESFPLTVTSAQKNPTAFYLCASNRDRGTVERAFFGQGTRLTVV.

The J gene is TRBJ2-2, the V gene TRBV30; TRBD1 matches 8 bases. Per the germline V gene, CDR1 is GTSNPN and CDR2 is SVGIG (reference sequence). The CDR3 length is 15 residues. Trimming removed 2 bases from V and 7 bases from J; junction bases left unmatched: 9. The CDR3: CAWSPGQGSGGELFF. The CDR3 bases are TGTGCCTGGAGTCCAGGACAGGGTTCGGGCGGGGAGCTGTTTTTT.

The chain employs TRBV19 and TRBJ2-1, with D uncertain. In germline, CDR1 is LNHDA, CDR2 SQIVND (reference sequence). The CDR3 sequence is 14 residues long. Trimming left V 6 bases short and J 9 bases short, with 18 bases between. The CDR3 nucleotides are TGTGCCAGTAGCCCCAATTCAAGCCCAGGTGAGCAGTTCTTC. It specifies CASSPNSSPGEQFF. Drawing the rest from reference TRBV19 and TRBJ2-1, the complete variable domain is DGGITQSPKYLFRKEGQNVTLSCEQNLNHDAMYWYRQDPGQGLRLIYYSQIVNDFQKGDIAEGYSVSREKKESFPLTVTSAQKNPTAFYLCASSPNSSPGEQFFGPGTRLTVL.

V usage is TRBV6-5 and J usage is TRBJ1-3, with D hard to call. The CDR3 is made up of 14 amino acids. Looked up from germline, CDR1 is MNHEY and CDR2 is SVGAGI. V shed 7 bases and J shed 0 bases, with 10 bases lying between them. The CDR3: CASMIQPSGNTIYF. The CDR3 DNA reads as TGTGCCAGCATGATACAGCCCTCTGGAAACACCATATATTTT.

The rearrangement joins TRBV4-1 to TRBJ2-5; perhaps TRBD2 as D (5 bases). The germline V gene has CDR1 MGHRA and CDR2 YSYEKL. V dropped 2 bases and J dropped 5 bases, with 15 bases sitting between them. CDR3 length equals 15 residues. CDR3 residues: CASSQRATTGETQYF. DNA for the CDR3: TGCGCCAGCAGCCAACGGGCGACCACGGGGGAGACCCAGTACTTC.

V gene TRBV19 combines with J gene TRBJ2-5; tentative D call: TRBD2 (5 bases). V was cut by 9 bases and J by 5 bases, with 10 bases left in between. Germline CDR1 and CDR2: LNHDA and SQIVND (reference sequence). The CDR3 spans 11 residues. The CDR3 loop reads CASRTGETQYF. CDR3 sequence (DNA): TGTGCCAGCCGGACGGGGGAGACCCAGTACTTC.

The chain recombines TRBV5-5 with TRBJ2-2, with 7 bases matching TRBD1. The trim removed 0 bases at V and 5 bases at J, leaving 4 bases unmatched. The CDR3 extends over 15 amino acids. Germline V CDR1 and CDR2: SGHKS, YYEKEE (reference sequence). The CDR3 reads CASSLAGRGTGELFF. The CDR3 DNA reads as TGTGCCAGCAGCTTGGCTGGCAGGGGGACCGGGGAGCTGTTTTTT.

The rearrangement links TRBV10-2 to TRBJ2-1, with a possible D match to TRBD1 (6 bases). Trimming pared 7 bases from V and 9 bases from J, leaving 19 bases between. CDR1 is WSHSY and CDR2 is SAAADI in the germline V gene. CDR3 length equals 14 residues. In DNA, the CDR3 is TGCGCCAGCACCGAACCTTACAGGGTGGGTGAGCAGTTCTTC. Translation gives CASTEPYRVGEQFF.

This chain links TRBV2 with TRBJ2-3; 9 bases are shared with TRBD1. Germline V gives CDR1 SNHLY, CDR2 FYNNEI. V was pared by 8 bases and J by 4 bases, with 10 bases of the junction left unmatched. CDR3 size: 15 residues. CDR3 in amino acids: CASLIRDRAADTQYF. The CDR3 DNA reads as TGTGCCAGCTTGATACGGGACAGGGCGGCAGATACGCAGTATTTT.

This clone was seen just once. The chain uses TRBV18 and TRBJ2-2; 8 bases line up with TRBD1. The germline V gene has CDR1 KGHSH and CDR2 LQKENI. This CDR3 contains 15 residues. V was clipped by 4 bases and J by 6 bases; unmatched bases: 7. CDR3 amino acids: CASSRGTGLAGELFF. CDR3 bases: TGTGCCAGCTCACGAGGGACAGGACTGGCCGGGGAGCTGTTTTTT.